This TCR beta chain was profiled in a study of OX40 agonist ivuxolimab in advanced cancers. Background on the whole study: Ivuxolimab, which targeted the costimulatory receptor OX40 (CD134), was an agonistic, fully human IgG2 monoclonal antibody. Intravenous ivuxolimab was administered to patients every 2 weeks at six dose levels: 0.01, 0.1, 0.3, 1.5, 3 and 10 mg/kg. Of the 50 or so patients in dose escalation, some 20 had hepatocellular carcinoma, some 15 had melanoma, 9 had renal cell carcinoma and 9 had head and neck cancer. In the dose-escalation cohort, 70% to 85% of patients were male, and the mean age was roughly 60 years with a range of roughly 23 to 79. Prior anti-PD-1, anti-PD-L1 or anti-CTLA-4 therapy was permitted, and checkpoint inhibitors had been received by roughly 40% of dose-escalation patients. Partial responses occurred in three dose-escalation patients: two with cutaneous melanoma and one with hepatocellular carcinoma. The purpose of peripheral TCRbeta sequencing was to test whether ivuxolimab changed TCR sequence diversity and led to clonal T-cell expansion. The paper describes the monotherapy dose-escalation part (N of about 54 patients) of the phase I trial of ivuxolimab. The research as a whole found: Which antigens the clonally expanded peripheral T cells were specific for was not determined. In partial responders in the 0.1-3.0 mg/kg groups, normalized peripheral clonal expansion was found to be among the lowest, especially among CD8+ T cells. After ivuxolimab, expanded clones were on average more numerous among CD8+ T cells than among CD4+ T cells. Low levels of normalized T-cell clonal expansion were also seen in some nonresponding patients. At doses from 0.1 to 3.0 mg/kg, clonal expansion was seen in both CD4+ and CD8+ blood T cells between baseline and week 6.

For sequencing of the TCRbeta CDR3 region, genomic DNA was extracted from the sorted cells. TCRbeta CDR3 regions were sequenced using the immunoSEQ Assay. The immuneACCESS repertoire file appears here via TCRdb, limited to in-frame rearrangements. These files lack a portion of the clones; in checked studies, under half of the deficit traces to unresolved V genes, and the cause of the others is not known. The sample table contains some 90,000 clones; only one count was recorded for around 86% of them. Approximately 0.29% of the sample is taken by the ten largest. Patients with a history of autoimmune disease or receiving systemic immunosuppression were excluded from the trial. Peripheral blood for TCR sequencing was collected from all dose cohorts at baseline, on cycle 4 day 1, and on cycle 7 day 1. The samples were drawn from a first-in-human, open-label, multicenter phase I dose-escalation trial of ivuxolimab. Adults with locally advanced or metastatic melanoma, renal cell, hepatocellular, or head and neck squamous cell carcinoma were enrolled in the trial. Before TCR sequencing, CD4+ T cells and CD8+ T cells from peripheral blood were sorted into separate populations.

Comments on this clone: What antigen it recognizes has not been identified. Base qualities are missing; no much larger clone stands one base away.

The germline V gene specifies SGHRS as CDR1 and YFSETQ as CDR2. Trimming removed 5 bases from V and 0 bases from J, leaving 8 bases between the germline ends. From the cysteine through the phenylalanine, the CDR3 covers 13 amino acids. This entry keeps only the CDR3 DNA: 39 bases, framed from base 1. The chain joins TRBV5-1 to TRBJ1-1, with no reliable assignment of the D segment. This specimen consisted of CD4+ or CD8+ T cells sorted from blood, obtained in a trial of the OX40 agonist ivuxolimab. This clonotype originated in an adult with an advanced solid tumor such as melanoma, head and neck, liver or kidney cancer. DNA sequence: TGCGCCAGCAGTTCCAGCATGAACACTGAAGCTTTCTTT. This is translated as CASSSSMNTEAFF.